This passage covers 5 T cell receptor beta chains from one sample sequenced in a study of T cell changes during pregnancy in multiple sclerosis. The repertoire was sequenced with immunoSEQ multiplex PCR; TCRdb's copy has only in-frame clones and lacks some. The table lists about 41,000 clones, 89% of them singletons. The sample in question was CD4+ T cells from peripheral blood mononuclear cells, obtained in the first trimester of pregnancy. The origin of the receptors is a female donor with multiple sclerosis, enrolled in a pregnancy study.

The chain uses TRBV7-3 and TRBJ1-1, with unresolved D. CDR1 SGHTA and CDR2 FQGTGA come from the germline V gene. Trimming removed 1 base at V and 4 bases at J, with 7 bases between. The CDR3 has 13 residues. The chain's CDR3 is CASSLNQATEAFF. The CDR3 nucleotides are TGTGCCAGCAGCTTAAACCAGGCCACTGAAGCTTTCTTT.

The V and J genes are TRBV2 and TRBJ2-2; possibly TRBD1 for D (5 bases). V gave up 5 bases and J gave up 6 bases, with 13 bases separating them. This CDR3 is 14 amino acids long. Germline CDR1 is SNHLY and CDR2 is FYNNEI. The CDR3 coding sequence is TGTGCCAGCAGTAGCGCTATCAGGGCCGGGGAGCTGTTTTTT. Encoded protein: CASSSAIRAGELFF.

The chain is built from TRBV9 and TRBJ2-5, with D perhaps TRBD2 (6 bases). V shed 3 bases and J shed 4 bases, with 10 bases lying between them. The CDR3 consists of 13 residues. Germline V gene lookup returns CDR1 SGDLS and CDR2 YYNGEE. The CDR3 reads CASSAGVVETQYF. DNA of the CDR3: TGTGCCAGCAGCGCGGGGGTTGTAGAGACCCAGTACTTC.

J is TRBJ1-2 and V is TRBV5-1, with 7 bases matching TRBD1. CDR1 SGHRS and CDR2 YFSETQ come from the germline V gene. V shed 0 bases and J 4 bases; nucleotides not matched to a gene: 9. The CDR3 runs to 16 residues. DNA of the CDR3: TGCGCCAGCAGCTTGGCTGGGGCGGGACAGCTCTATGGCTACACCTTC. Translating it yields CASSLAGAGQLYGYTF.

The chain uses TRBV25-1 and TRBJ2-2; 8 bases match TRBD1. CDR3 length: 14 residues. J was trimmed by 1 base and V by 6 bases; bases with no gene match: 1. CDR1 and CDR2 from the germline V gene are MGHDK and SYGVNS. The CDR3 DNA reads TGTGCCAGCAGAGGACAGGGGAACACCGGGGAGCTGTTTTTT. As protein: CASRGQGNTGELFF.